These T cell receptor beta chains were read from a single sample in a study of response to subunit inactivated influenza vaccine. MiXCR, run by TCRdb on the RT-PCR reads, gives a single entry per CDR3 protein. The sample shows approximately 530,000 distinct CDR3 sequences, about 7.6% of them seen only once. Sequencing used PBMCs from blood, obtained less than 30 months after vaccination. These receptor sequences come from a man between 50 and 69 years old who received an inactivated influenza vaccine. CDR3s include the opening cysteine and the closing phenylalanine or tryptophan. The D gene is left open where the match is weak. Rows give clone size only sometimes, using once, few, many, or a class for an expanded clone.

v_gene	j_gene	d_gene	len	abundance	CDR3aa	CDR3nt
TRBV28	TRBJ2-3	TRBD2	16	NA	CASRVPSGSGLDTQYF	TGTGCCAGCAGGGTCCCTAGCGGGAGTGGGTTAGATACGCAGTATTTT
TRBV5-1	TRBJ2-1	NA	16	few	CASSLDGHSSYNEQFF	TGCGCCAGCAGCTTGGACGGACACAGCTCCTACAATGAGCAGTTCTTC
TRBV20-1	TRBJ2-7	TRBD2	13	NA	CSARVLGGDEQYF	TGCAGTGCTAGAGTCCTGGGGGGGGACGAGCAGTACTTC
TRBV7-8	TRBJ1-2	NA	13	many	CASSIRNNYGYTF	TGTGCCAGCAGCATCAGAAACAACTATGGCTACACCTTC
TRBV7-9	TRBJ1-1	NA	11	NA	CASSLGPSAFF	TGTGCCAGCAGCCTAGGACCTTCAGCTTTCTTT
TRBV29-1	TRBJ1-4	NA	13	many	CSVGGAPNEKLFF	TGCAGCGTTGGTGGGGCTCCAAATGAAAAACTGTTTTTT
TRBV4-2	TRBJ2-1	TRBD1	16	many	CASSQDQDRDYNEQFF	TGTGCCAGCAGCCAAGACCAGGACAGGGACTACAATGAGCAGTTCTTC
TRBV29-1	TRBJ2-7	TRBD1	14	many	CSVELRGLHYEQYF	TGCAGCGTGGAACTCAGGGGGCTGCACTACGAGCAGTACTTC
TRBV19	TRBJ1-1	NA	11	NA	CASSLYTEAFF	TGTGCCAGTAGTTTGTACACTGAAGCTTTCTTT
TRBV5-1	TRBJ2-3	NA	14	many	CASSPGRVLDTQYF	TGCGCCAGCAGCCCTGGCAGGGTCCTTGATACGCAGTATTTT
TRBV7-2	TRBJ1-1	NA	15	few	CASSLDRNMNTEAFF	TGTGCCAGCAGCTTGGATCGAAACATGAACACTGAAGCTTTCTTT
TRBV4-1	TRBJ2-2	NA	17	NA	CASSPRGAGEKVGELFF	TGCGCCAGCAGCCCACGTGGGGCAGGGGAGAAGGTCGGGGAGCTGTTTTTT
TRBV12-3/TRBV12-4	TRBJ2-1	TRBD2	15	many	CASSRLAGGPYEQFF	TGTGCCAGCAGTAGACTAGCGGGAGGACCTTATGAGCAGTTCTTC
TRBV19	TRBJ2-1	TRBD1	16	few	CASSMGTGGYYNEQFF	TGTGCCAGTAGTATGGGGACAGGGGGTTACTACAATGAGCAGTTCTTC
TRBV6-5	TRBJ2-7	NA	14	NA	CASSYTGAGAEQYF	TGTGCCAGCAGTTACACGGGTGCGGGTGCCGAGCAGTACTTC
TRBV20-1	TRBJ1-2	NA	13	few	CSARFQGIGGYTF	TGCAGTGCTAGATTTCAGGGAATAGGAGGCTACACCTTC
TRBV24-1	TRBJ2-1	TRBD2	19	many	CATSDPNPGLAGALNEQFF	TGTGCCACCAGTGATCCAAACCCGGGACTAGCGGGGGCTCTCAATGAGCAGTTCTTC
TRBV12-3/TRBV12-4	TRBJ1-2	NA	12	NA	CASFAFKRGYTF	TGTGCCAGCTTTGCCTTCAAGCGGGGCTACACCTTC